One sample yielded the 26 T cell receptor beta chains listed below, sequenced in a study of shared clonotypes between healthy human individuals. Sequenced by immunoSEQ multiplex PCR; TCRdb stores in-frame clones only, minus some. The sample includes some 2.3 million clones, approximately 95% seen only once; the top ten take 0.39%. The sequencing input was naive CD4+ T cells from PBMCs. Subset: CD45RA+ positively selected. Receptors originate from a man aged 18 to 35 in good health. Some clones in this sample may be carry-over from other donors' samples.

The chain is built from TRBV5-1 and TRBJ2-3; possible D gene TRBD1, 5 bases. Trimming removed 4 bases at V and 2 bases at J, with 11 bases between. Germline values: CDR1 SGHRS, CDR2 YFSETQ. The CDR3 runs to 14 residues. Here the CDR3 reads CASSHGQFTDTQYF. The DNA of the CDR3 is TGCGCCAGCAGCCACGGACAATTCACAGATACGCAGTATTTT.

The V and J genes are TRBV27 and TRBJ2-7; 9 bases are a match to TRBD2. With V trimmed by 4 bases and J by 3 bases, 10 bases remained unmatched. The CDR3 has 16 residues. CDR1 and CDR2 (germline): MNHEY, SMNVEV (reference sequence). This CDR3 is CASSSFMTSGNYEQYF. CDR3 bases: TGTGCCAGCAGTTCCTTTATGACTAGCGGAAACTACGAGCAGTACTTC.

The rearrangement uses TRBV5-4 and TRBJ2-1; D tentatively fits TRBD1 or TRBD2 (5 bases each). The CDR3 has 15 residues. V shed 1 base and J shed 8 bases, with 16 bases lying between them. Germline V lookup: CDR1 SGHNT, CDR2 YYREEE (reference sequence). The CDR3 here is CASSLSRTGPHEQFF. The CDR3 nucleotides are TGTGCCAGCAGCTTGTCTAGGACGGGGCCCCATGAGCAGTTCTTC.

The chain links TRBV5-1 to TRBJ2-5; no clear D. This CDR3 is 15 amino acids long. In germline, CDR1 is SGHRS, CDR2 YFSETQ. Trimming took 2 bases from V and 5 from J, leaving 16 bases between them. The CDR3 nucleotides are TGCGCCAGCAGCTTCCCCGGATCAATGGGGGAGACCCAGTACTTC. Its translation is CASSFPGSMGETQYF.

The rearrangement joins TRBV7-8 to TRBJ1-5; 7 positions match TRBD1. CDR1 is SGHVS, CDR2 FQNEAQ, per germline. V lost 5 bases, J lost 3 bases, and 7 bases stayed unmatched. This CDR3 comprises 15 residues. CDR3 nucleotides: TGTGCCAGCAGCACTCAGGGGGAGGTCAATCAGCCCCAGCATTTT. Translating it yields CASSTQGEVNQPQHF.

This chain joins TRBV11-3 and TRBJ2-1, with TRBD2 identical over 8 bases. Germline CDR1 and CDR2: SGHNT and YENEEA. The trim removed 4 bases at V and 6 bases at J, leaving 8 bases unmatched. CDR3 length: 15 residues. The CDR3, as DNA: TGTGCCAGCAGCTCTACTAGCGGTCCCTCCAATGAGCAGTTCTTC. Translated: CASSSTSGPSNEQFF. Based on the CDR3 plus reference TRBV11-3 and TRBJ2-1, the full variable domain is EAGVVQSPRYKIIEKKQPVAFWCNPISGHNTLYWYLQNLGQGPELLIRYENEEAVDDSQLPKDRFSAERLKGVDSTLKIQPAELGDSAVYLCASSSTSGPSNEQFFGPGTRLTVL.

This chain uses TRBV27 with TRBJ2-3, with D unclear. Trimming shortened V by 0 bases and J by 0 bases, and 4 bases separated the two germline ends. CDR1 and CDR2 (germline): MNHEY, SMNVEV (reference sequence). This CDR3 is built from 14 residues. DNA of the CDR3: TGTGCCAGCAGTTTATCGGACAGCACAGATACGCAGTATTTT. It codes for CASSLSDSTDTQYF.

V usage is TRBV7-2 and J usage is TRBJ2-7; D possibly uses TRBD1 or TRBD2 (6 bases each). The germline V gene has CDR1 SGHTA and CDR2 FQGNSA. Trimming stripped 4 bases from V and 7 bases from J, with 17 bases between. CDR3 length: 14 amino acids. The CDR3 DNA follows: TGTGCCAGCAGCTCAAAGAGGGGGGTGGAGGAGCAGTACTTC. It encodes CASSSKRGVEEQYF. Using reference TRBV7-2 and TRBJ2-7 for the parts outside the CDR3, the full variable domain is GAGVSQSPSNKVTEKGKDVELRCDPISGHTALYWYRQSLGQGLEFLIYFQGNSAPDKSGLPSDRFSAERTGGSVSTLTIQRTQQEDSAVYLCASSSKRGVEEQYFGPGTRLTVT.

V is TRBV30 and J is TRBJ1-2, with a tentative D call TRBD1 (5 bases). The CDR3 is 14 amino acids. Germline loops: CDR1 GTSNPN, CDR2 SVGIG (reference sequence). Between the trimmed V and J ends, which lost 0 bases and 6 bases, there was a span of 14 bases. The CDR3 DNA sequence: TGTGCCTGGAGTGTACCCTTGGGACCTAATGGCTACACCTTC. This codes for CAWSVPLGPNGYTF.

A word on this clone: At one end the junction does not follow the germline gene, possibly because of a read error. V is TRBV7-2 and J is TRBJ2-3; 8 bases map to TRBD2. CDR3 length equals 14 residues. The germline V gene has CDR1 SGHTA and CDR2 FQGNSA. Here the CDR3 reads CANSLLGRVDTQYF. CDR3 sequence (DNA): TGTGCCAACAGCTTACTCGGGAGGGTTGATACGCAGTATTTT.

The CDR3 here is CASSPSGTGVNQPQHF. In DNA, the CDR3 is TGTGCCAGCAGCCCTAGTGGGACAGGGGTCAATCAGCCCCAGCATTTT. The gene calls are TRBV5-8 and TRBJ1-5, with TRBD1 identical over 10 bases. CDR1 is SGHTS and CDR2 is YDEGEE in the germline V gene. With 4 bases clipped from V and 3 bases from J, the junction kept 7 bases outside the gene matches. The CDR3 has 16 amino acids.

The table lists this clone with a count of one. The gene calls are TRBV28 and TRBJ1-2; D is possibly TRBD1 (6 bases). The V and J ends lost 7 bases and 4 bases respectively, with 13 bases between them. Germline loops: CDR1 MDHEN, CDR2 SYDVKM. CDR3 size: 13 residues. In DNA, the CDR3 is TGTGCCAGCAACCAACAGGGAGCCTATGGCTACACCTTC. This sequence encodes CASNQQGAYGYTF.

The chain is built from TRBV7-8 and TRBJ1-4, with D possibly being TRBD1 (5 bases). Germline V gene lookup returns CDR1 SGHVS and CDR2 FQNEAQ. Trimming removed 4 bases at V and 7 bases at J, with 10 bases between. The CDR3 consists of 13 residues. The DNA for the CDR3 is TGTGCCAGCAGCTCTTCCGGGACTGAAAAACTGTTTTTT. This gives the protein CASSSSGTEKLFF.

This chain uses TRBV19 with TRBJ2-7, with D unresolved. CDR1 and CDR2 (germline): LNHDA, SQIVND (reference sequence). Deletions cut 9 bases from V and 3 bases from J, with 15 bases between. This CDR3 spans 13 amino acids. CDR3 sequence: CASQKSMDYEQYF. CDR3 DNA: TGTGCCAGCCAGAAGAGCATGGACTACGAGCAGTACTTC.

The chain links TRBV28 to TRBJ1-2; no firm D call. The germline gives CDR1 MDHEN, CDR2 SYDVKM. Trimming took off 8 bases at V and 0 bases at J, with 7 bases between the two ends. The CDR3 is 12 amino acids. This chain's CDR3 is CASGIANYGYTF. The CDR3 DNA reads TGTGCCAGCGGTATTGCTAACTATGGCTACACCTTC.

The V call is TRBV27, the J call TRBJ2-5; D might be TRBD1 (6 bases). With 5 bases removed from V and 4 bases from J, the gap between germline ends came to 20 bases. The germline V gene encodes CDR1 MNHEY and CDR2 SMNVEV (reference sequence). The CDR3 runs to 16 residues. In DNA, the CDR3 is TGTGCCAGCAGTCCAAGGCGAAATCGACAGGCAGAGACCCAGTACTTC. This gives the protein CASSPRRNRQAETQYF.

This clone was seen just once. The CDR3 region is CASSQTTTNEKLFF. The CDR3 DNA sequence: TGCGCCAGCAGCCAGACAACAACTAATGAAAAACTGTTTTTT. The gene calls are TRBV4-3 and TRBJ1-4; D gene uncertain. This CDR3 region has 14 residues. Germline lookup yields CDR1 LGHNA and CDR2 YSLEER. V lost 3 bases and J 0 bases, leaving 5 bases between the germline ends.

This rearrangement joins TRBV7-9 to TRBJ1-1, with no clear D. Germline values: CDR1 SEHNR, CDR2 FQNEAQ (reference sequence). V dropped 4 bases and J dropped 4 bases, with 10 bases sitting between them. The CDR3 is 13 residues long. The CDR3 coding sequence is TGTGCCAGCAGCTGGACTAGTACCACTGAAGCTTTCTTT. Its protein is CASSWTSTTEAFF. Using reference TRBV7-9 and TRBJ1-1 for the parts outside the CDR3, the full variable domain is DTGVSQNPRHKITKRGQNVTFRCDPISEHNRLYWYRQTLGQGPEFLTYFQNEAQLEKSRLLSDRFSAERPKGSFSTLEIQRTEQGDSAMYLCASSWTSTTEAFFGQGTRLTVV.

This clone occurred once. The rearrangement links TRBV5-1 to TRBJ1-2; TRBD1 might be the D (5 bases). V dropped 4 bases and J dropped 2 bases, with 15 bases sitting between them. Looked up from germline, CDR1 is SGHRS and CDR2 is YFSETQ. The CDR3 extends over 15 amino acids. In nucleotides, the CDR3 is TGCGCCAGCAGCGTCCACTACCGGGACAACTATGGCTACACCTTC. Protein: CASSVHYRDNYGYTF.

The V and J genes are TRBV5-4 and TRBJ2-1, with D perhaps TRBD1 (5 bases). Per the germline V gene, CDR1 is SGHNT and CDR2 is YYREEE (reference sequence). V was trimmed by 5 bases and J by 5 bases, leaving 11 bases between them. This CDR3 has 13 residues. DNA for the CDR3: TGTGCCAGCAGGAAAGGGGTGAACAATGAGCAGTTCTTC. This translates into CASRKGVNNEQFF. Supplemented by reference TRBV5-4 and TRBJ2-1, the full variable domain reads ETGVTQSPTHLIKTRGQQVTLRCSSQSGHNTVSWYQQALGQGPQFIFQYYREEENGRGNFPPRFSGLQFPNYSSELNVNALELDDSALYLCASRKGVNNEQFFGPGTRLTVL.

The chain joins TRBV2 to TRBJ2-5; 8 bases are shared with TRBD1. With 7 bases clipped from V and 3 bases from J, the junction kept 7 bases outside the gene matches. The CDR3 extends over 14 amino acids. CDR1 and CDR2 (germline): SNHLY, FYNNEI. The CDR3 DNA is TGTGCCAGCATCAAAGGACAGGGTGAAGAGACCCAGTACTTC. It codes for CASIKGQGEETQYF.

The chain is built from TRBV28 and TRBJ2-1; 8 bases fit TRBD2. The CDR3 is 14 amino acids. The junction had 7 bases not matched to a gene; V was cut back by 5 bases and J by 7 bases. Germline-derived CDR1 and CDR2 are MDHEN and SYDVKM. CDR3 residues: CASSPGGARNEQFF. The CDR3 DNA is TGTGCCAGCAGTCCCGGGGGGGCCCGTAATGAGCAGTTCTTC.

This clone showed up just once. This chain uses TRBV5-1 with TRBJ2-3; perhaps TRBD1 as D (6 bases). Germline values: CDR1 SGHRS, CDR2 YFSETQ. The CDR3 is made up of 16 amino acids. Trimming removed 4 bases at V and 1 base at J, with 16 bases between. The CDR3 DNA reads TGCGCCAGCAGCGTGCCAGGGGTAGTCGGCACAGATACGCAGTATTTT. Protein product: CASSVPGVVGTDTQYF.

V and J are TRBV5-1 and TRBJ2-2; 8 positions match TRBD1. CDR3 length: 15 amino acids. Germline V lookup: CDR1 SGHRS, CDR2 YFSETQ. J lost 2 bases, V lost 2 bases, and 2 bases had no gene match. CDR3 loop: CASSFDRGNTGELFF. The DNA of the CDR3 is TGCGCCAGCAGCTTCGACAGGGGCAACACCGGGGAGCTGTTTTTT.

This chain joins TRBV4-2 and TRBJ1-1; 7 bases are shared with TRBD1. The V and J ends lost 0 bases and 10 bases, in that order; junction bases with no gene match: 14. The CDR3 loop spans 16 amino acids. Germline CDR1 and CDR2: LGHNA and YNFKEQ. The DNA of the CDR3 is TGTGCCAGCAGCCAAGAGGTGGGGACAGTTAAGCTCTTAGCTTTCTTT. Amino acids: CASSQEVGTVKLLAFF.

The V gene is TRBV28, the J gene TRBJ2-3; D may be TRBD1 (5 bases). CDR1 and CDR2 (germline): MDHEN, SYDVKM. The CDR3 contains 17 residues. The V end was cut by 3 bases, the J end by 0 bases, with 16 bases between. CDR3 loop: CASSFLFGQGSTDTQYF. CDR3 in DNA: TGTGCCAGCAGTTTCCTCTTCGGCCAGGGAAGCACAGATACGCAGTATTTT.